A selection of T cell receptor beta chains follows, all from one sample in a study of post-analysis software for immune sequencing data. In TCRdb, the PCR reads were re-called with MiXCR into one record per CDR3 protein. This table has 380,000 or so distinct CDR3 sequences, around 37% appearing once. Source material: blood. Receptors originate from a girl under 18 with multiple sclerosis. The CDR3 runs from the conserved cysteine through the conserved F or W. A D gene is named only where the DNA matches it firmly. Not all rows give a size; the values are once, few, many and, for expanded clones, a class.

V gene: TRBV7-9; J gene: TRBJ2-7; clone size: .; D gene: TRBD1; CDR3 DNA: TGTGCCAGCAGCCTTGAGGACAGGGGGGTCTACGAGCAGTACTTC; CDR3 protein: CASSLEDRGVYEQYF
V gene: TRBV7-2; J gene: TRBJ2-3; clone size: .; D gene: .; CDR3 DNA: TGTGCCAGCAGCTTAGTTCCAGCGGGTTTCCCCGGAGTTGAGTATTTT; CDR3 protein: CASSLVPAGFPGVEYF
V gene: TRBV12-3/TRBV12-4; J gene: TRBJ2-5; clone size: .; D gene: .; CDR3 DNA: TGTGCCAGCAGTTTAAGGCGGACATTACAAGAGACCCAGTACTTC; CDR3 protein: CASSLRRTLQETQYF
V gene: TRBV7-9; J gene: TRBJ1-2; clone size: few; D gene: .; CDR3 DNA: TGTGCCAGCAGCCCCGCATATGGCTACACCTTC; CDR3 protein: CASSPAYGYTF
V gene: TRBV3-1; J gene: TRBJ1-2; clone size: .; D gene: .; CDR3 DNA: TGTGCCAGCAGCCAAGGGAGTAGAGGTGATGGCTACACCTTC; CDR3 protein: CASSQGSRGDGYTF
V gene: TRBV12-5; J gene: TRBJ2-5; clone size: .; D gene: TRBD2; CDR3 DNA: TGTGCTAGTGGTTTGCCATTCGGGGGGAACTCAGAAGAGACCCAGTACTTC; CDR3 protein: CASGLPFGGNSEETQYF
V gene: TRBV27; J gene: TRBJ2-7; clone size: few; D gene: TRBD1; CDR3 DNA: TGTGCCAGCAGAGAACAGGGGCCGGCATACGAGCAGTACTTC; CDR3 protein: CASREQGPAYEQYF
V gene: TRBV6-1; J gene: TRBJ2-7; clone size: .; D gene: .; CDR3 DNA: TGTGCCAGCAGTGAAGTGGCGGGCTACGAGCAGTACTTC; CDR3 protein: CASSEVAGYEQYF
V gene: TRBV7-2; J gene: TRBJ2-4; clone size: .; D gene: .; CDR3 DNA: TGTGCCAGCAGCCCAAACCACAGGGAGCAGTACTTC; CDR3 protein: CASSPNHREQYF
V gene: TRBV20-1; J gene: TRBJ2-1; clone size: .; D gene: .; CDR3 DNA: TGCAGTGCTCACCGACTAGTCAACTGGGGCTCCTACAATGAGCAGTTCTTC; CDR3 protein: CSAHRLVNWGSYNEQFF
V gene: TRBV5-1; J gene: TRBJ2-7; clone size: .; D gene: .; CDR3 DNA: TGCGCCAGCAGGTCGGACCACTCTACTACCTACGAGCAGTACTTC; CDR3 protein: CASRSDHSTTYEQYF
V gene: TRBV27; J gene: TRBJ1-2; clone size: .; D gene: .; CDR3 DNA: TGTGCCAGCAGTTTATTCCCAGCTAACTATGGCTACACCTTC; CDR3 protein: CASSLFPANYGYTF
V gene: TRBV20-1; J gene: TRBJ1-2; clone size: few; D gene: .; CDR3 DNA: TGCAGTGCTGGGGACACAAACTATGGCTACACCTTC; CDR3 protein: CSAGDTNYGYTF
V gene: TRBV6-2/TRBV6-3; J gene: TRBJ2-7; clone size: few; D gene: .; CDR3 DNA: TGTGCCAGCAGTTCCCAGGCTTACGAGCAGTACTTC; CDR3 protein: CASSSQAYEQYF
V gene: TRBV7-9; J gene: TRBJ1-2; clone size: few; D gene: TRBD1; CDR3 DNA: TGTGCCAAAGACAGGGTCGACTATGGCTACACCTTC; CDR3 protein: CAKDRVDYGYTF
V gene: TRBV7-9; J gene: TRBJ1-1; clone size: .; D gene: .; CDR3 DNA: TGTGCCAGCCAGGGCCCGGGCACTGAAGCTTTCTTT; CDR3 protein: CASQGPGTEAFF
V gene: TRBV4-3; J gene: TRBJ1-2; clone size: .; D gene: TRBD1; CDR3 DNA: TGCGCCAGCAGCCAGGGTTTGAGGGACAGAGCCTATGGCTACACCTTC; CDR3 protein: CASSQGLRDRAYGYTF
V gene: TRBV27; J gene: TRBJ2-1; clone size: once; D gene: .; CDR3 DNA: TGTGCCAGCAGTTTATTTGTAGGGGTCTACGAGCAGTTCTTC; CDR3 protein: CASSLFVGVYEQFF
V gene: TRBV24-1; J gene: TRBJ1-1; clone size: .; D gene: .; CDR3 DNA: TGTGCCACGCAAAGCCGTTCTAGCACTGAAGCTTTCTTT; CDR3 protein: CATQSRSSTEAFF
V gene: TRBV20-1; J gene: TRBJ2-7; clone size: many; D gene: TRBD2; CDR3 DNA: TGCAGTGCTACTAGCGGGGGCAACGAGCAGTACTTC; CDR3 protein: CSATSGGNEQYF
V gene: TRBV12-3/TRBV12-4; J gene: TRBJ1-1; clone size: .; D gene: .; CDR3 DNA: TGTGCCAGCATCCTAGGATCCACTGAAGCTTTCTTT; CDR3 protein: CASILGSTEAFF
V gene: TRBV13; J gene: TRBJ2-3; clone size: .; D gene: .; CDR3 DNA: TGTGCCAGCAGCTTCAACAGGGACTCCCCCACAGATACGCAGTATTTT; CDR3 protein: CASSFNRDSPTDTQYF
V gene: TRBV4-2; J gene: TRBJ2-1; clone size: .; D gene: .; CDR3 DNA: TGTGCCAGCAGCCACGCACTAGCCACCGATGAGCAGTTCTTC; CDR3 protein: CASSHALATDEQFF
V gene: TRBV4-1; J gene: TRBJ2-1; clone size: .; D gene: .; CDR3 DNA: TGCGCCAGCAGCCAAGTGAGGGTGTCCTACAATGAGCAGTTCTTC; CDR3 protein: CASSQVRVSYNEQFF
V gene: TRBV9; J gene: TRBJ2-1; clone size: .; D gene: .; CDR3 DNA: TGTGCCAGCAGCGGAAGGGACCCCTACAATGAGCAGTTCTTC; CDR3 protein: CASSGRDPYNEQFF
V gene: TRBV27; J gene: TRBJ2-7; clone size: .; D gene: .; CDR3 DNA: TGTGCCAGCAGTTTTAAGGGACGGTTCTACGAGCAGTACTTC; CDR3 protein: CASSFKGRFYEQYF
V gene: TRBV12-3/TRBV12-4; J gene: TRBJ2-3; clone size: few; D gene: TRBD2; CDR3 DNA: TGTGCCAGCAGTTTAGCGTATGGGACTAGCGGGGAGTATTTT; CDR3 protein: CASSLAYGTSGEYF
V gene: TRBV6-6; J gene: TRBJ2-3; clone size: .; D gene: .; CDR3 DNA: TGTGCCAGCAGTTACACAGGGTTGGGAGATACGCAGTATTTT; CDR3 protein: CASSYTGLGDTQYF
V gene: TRBV10-2; J gene: TRBJ2-7; clone size: .; D gene: .; CDR3 DNA: TGCGCCAGCAGACGGGACCCCACCTACGAGCAGTACTTC; CDR3 protein: CASRRDPTYEQYF
V gene: TRBV7-9; J gene: TRBJ1-4; clone size: .; D gene: .; CDR3 DNA: TGTGCCAGCAGCTTAGAAGCCTGGACCATTGAAAAACTGTTTTTT; CDR3 protein: CASSLEAWTIEKLFF
V gene: TRBV7-2; J gene: TRBJ1-2; clone size: .; D gene: TRBD1; CDR3 DNA: TGTGCCAGCAGCCCAGGACAGGGGGCTTACTATGGCTACACCTTC; CDR3 protein: CASSPGQGAYYGYTF
V gene: TRBV7-9; J gene: TRBJ1-1; clone size: once; D gene: .; CDR3 DNA: TGTGCCGGCAGCTTGAACACTGAAGCTTTCTTT; CDR3 protein: CAGSLNTEAFF
V gene: TRBV7-2; J gene: TRBJ2-1; clone size: few; D gene: TRBD2; CDR3 DNA: TGTGCCAGCAGCCCGAAGGGGACTAGCGGGGGTTACAATGAGCAGTTCTTC; CDR3 protein: CASSPKGTSGGYNEQFF
V gene: TRBV12-5; J gene: TRBJ2-7; clone size: .; D gene: TRBD1; CDR3 DNA: TGTGCTAGTGATACGGGACAGGTTGTGAACGAGCAGTACTTC; CDR3 protein: CASDTGQVVNEQYF
V gene: TRBV12-3/TRBV12-4; J gene: TRBJ1-5; clone size: .; D gene: .; CDR3 DNA: TGTGCCAGCAGTTTTGGTGGGGCAGGGGATCAGCCCCAGCATTTT; CDR3 protein: CASSFGGAGDQPQHF
V gene: TRBV30; J gene: TRBJ2-7; clone size: once; D gene: TRBD2; CDR3 DNA: TGTGCCTGGAGTCCACTAGCGGGGACCCGCAATGAGCAGTACTTC; CDR3 protein: CAWSPLAGTRNEQYF
V gene: TRBV27; J gene: TRBJ2-5; clone size: .; D gene: .; CDR3 DNA: TGTGCCAGCAGTTCTAGCTGGGGGGAGACCCAGTACTTC; CDR3 protein: CASSSSWGETQYF